One and the same sample provided the 18 T cell receptor beta chains below, sequenced in a study of blood T cells in healthy people across ages. Sample-barcoded 5' priming and a J-beta primer mix drove a second PCR of 7 to 11 cycles. Each CDR3 protein gets one entry after TCRdb re-called the 5' RACE reads with MiXCR. The table shows 1.5 million to 2 million distinct CDR3 sequences, with just under 50% occurring only once. Sequenced sample: blood. The receptor set was obtained from a woman in her thirties or forties in good health.

This clonotype was found a few times. This rearrangement joins TRBV12-3 or TRBV12-4 to TRBJ2-1; TRBD2 aligns across 11 bases. Germline trimming cut 3 bases from V and 5 bases from J; bases unmatched to any gene: 3. CDR3 length: 15 residues. CDR3 DNA: TGTGCCAGCAGTTTCATAGCGGGGGGGGACAATGAGCAGTTCTTC. Protein product: CASSFIAGGDNEQFF.

The chain is built from TRBV20-1 and TRBJ1-5; D unresolved. The germline V gene has CDR1 DFQATT and CDR2 SNEGSKA (reference sequence). V lost 3 bases and J lost 3, with 9 bases in between. The CDR3 spans 13 residues. The CDR3 sequence: CSASKELNQPQHF. CDR3 DNA: TGCAGTGCTAGCAAGGAGCTCAATCAGCCCCAGCATTTT.

The CDR3 here is CASSYLGLAYNEQFF. The CDR3 coding sequence is TGTGCCAGCAGTTACTTGGGACTAGCCTACAATGAGCAGTTCTTC. J is TRBJ2-1 and V is TRBV6-2 or TRBV6-3; 8 bases agree with TRBD2. The junction had 1 base not matched to a gene; V was cut back by 1 base and J by 2 bases. The CDR3 extends over 15 amino acids. CDR1 and CDR2 (germline): MNHEY, SVGEGT.

The J gene is TRBJ2-3, the V gene TRBV15; TRBD2 is a possible D gene (5 bases). This CDR3 has 17 residues. With 1 base removed from V and 1 base from J, the gap between germline ends came to 15 bases. Germline V gives CDR1 LNHNV, CDR2 YYDKDF (reference sequence). The CDR3 loop is CATSRVVTTSGTDTQYF. CDR3 bases: TGTGCCACCAGCAGAGTCGTGACTACAAGCGGCACAGATACGCAGTATTTT.

In its sample, this clonotype was seen a few times. The chain couples TRBV5-1 to TRBJ2-5, with D possibly matching TRBD1 (6 bases). Germline-derived CDR1 and CDR2 are SGHRS and YFSETQ. V was shortened by 3 bases and J by 5 bases, with 14 bases between the two germline ends. The CDR3 contains 14 residues. The CDR3 DNA sequence: TGCGCCAGCAGCTCAGGGGTCACCGGGGAGACCCAGTACTTC. Encoded protein: CASSSGVTGETQYF.

This clonotype was detected ten times or more. The chain links TRBV7-2 to TRBJ2-7; D is uncertain. CDR1 and CDR2 from the germline V gene are SGHTA and FQGNSA. Trimming stripped 1 base from V and 5 bases from J, with 6 bases between. The CDR3 length is 12 residues. The CDR3 coding sequence is TGTGCCAGCAGCTTAGATGGGAACGAGCAGTACTTC. The encoded protein is CASSLDGNEQYF.

This rearrangement joins TRBV6-6 to TRBJ1-2, with TRBD1 matching 10 bases. CDR1 is MNHNY, CDR2 SVGAGI, per germline (reference sequence). The CDR3 has 17 residues. Trimming at V came to 1 base and at J to 8 bases, leaving 13 bases not matched to a gene. CDR3 sequence (DNA): TGTGCCAGCAGTTACTTAAAGGCCGGGACAGGGGTTGAAGGCTACACCTTC. Amino acids: CASSYLKAGTGVEGYTF.

The V call is TRBV20-1, the J call TRBJ1-5; possibly TRBD1 for D (5 bases). Trimming shortened V by 6 bases and J by 6 bases, and 12 bases separated the two germline ends. This CDR3 comprises 12 residues. Germline-derived CDR1 and CDR2 are DFQATT and SNEGSKA (reference sequence). The CDR3 region is CSADRGTQPQHF. As DNA, the CDR3 is TGCAGTGCAGATCGGGGGACTCAGCCCCAGCATTTT.

The V and J genes are TRBV27 and TRBJ2-1, with a weak D call TRBD1 (6 bases). V lost 1 base to trimming and J lost 6 bases, with 19 bases between them. This CDR3 has 17 amino acids. The germline CDR1 and CDR2 sequences are MNHEY and SMNVEV (reference sequence). The CDR3, as DNA: TGTGCCAGCAGTTTATTTCGGACAGTTTCGCTCGCCAATGAGCAGTTCTTC. It encodes CASSLFRTVSLANEQFF.

This chain connects TRBV6-1 to TRBJ2-1; D is perhaps TRBD1 (7 bases). The germline gives CDR1 MNHNS, CDR2 SASEGT. V lost 11 bases to trimming and J lost 0 bases, with 23 bases between them. The CDR3 is 17 amino acids. CDR3 loop: CASTAHRQGGSYNEQFF. DNA for the CDR3: TGTGCCTCGACAGCCCACCGTCAGGGGGGCTCCTACAATGAGCAGTTCTTC.

This clonotype was detected a few times. The V and J genes are TRBV2 and TRBJ2-6; D is unresolved. Germline loops: CDR1 SNHLY, CDR2 FYNNEI. V shed 9 bases and J shed 0 bases, with 21 bases lying between them. This CDR3 contains 18 residues. The CDR3 here is CARGGPSGHYSGANVLTF. Here the CDR3 DNA reads TGTGCCAGGGGTGGGCCTTCGGGCCATTACTCTGGGGCCAACGTCCTGACTTTC.

The chain recombines TRBV20-1 with TRBJ1-5, with D possibly being TRBD1 (5 bases). Trimming removed 1 base at V and 0 bases at J, with 13 bases between. The germline V gene has CDR1 DFQATT and CDR2 SNEGSKA (reference sequence). The CDR3 loop spans 16 amino acids. CDR3 bases: TGCAGTGCTAGAGTGGGGGTCTCCTATAGCAATCAGCCCCAGCATTTT. It is translated as CSARVGVSYSNQPQHF.

The chain is built from TRBV4-3 and TRBJ2-2, with 9 bases that match TRBD2. V was pared by 1 base and J by 2 bases, with 11 bases of the junction left unmatched. The CDR3 has 19 amino acids. CDR1 and CDR2 from the germline V gene are LGHNA and YSLEER. CDR3 nucleotide sequence: TGCGCCAGCAGCCAAGTCACGATAGCGGGGGAGAATAACACCGGGGAGCTGTTTTTT. This encodes CASSQVTIAGENNTGELFF.

CDR3 sequence: CSARPGQGDGYTF. Here the CDR3 DNA reads TGCAGTGCTAGACCGGGACAGGGTGATGGCTACACCTTC. The J gene is TRBJ1-2, the V gene TRBV20-1; 9 bases line up with TRBD1. The length of the CDR3 is 13 residues. Per germline, CDR1 DFQATT and CDR2 SNEGSKA (reference sequence). V was pared by 2 bases and J by 6 bases, with 4 bases of the junction left unmatched.

On this clonotype itself: Since the CDR3 does not end with the conserved phenylalanine or tryptophan, this likely comes from a read error. The genes are TRBV6-2 or TRBV6-3 and TRBJ2-5; D may be TRBD2 (5 bases). The CDR3 has 15 amino acids. Per the germline V gene, CDR1 is MNHEY and CDR2 is SVGEGT. Trimming pared 7 bases from V and 2 bases from J, leaving 17 bases between. The CDR3 here is CASTGLSSLQETQYL. The CDR3 DNA reads TGTGCCAGCACCGGACTCAGCAGTTTACAAGAGACCCAGTACTTA.

The chain combines TRBV7-2 with TRBJ1-4; no clear D gene. Germline lookup yields CDR1 SGHTA and CDR2 FQGNSA. CDR3 size: 14 residues. Trimming removed 5 bases from V and 2 bases from J, with 9 bases in between. The CDR3 coding sequence is TGTGCCAGCAGCATACAAAGTACTAATGAAAAACTGTTTTTT. Amino acid sequence: CASSIQSTNEKLFF. The whole variable domain, filled in from reference TRBV7-2 and TRBJ1-4, reads GAGVSQSPSNKVTEKGKDVELRCDPISGHTALYWYRQSLGQGLEFLIYFQGNSAPDKSGLPSDRFSAERTGGSVSTLTIQRTQQEDSAVYLCASSIQSTNEKLFFGSGTQLSVL.

This chain connects TRBV20-1 to TRBJ2-1; 12 bases align to TRBD2. J gave up 5 bases and V 3 bases, and 5 bases lay outside the gene matches. The CDR3 covers 15 residues. In germline, CDR1 is DFQATT, CDR2 SNEGSKA (reference sequence). The CDR3, as DNA: TGCAGTGCTAGCTTACTAGCGGGGGGACACAATGAGCAGTTCTTC. Translated, it gives CSASLLAGGHNEQFF.

Only a few counts were recorded for this clonotype. This chain uses TRBV7-9 with TRBJ1-2; D call uncertain. Trimming removed 2 bases at V and 6 bases at J, with 10 bases between. This CDR3 region has 13 residues. Germline CDR1 SEHNR, CDR2 FQNEAQ (reference sequence). For the CDR3, the DNA is TGTGCCAGCAGCTTACAGAGACGGCATGGCTACACCTTC. It yields the protein CASSLQRRHGYTF. Based on the CDR3 plus reference TRBV7-9 and TRBJ1-2, the full variable domain is DTGVSQNPRHKITKRGQNVTFRCDPISEHNRLYWYRQTLGQGPEFLTYFQNEAQLEKSRLLSDRFSAERPKGSFSTLEIQRTEQGDSAMYLCASSLQRRHGYTFGSGTRLTVV.